These T cell receptor beta chains were read from a single sample in a study of shared clonotypes between healthy human individuals. Generated by immunoSEQ multiplex PCR, the TCRdb table keeps only in-frame clones and is missing some. The data show about a million clones, over 60% seen once. The specimen sequenced was memory CD4+ T cells sorted from blood. All receptors derive from a man in his late teens or twenties in good health. CDR3s include the opening cysteine and the closing phenylalanine or tryptophan. D genes are given only for firm matches. Size is omitted from some rows. Given values are once, few, many or a class for expanded clones.

.	TRBV7-9	.	TRBJ1-1	CASSLSGNTEAFF	TGTGCCAGCAGCTTATCGGGGAACACTGAAGCTTTCTTT
.	TRBV7-7	.	TRBJ1-1	CASSRLDSMNTEAFF	TGTGCTAGCAGCCGGTTGGACAGCATGAACACTGAAGCTTTCTTT
TRBD1	TRBV5-1	.	TRBJ2-7	CASSPKTGTAYEQYF	TGCGCCAGCAGCCCAAAGACAGGGACCGCCTACGAGCAGTACTTC
.	TRBV6-1	.	TRBJ2-1	CASSTQSSAYNEQFF	TGTGCCAGCAGTACACAGTCTAGCGCTTACAATGAGCAGTTCTTC
TRBD1	TRBV7-2	.	TRBJ1-5	CASSRDRVQPQHF	TGTGCCAGCAGCCGGGACAGGGTTCAGCCCCAGCATTTT
TRBD1	TRBV5-1	.	TRBJ2-5	CASSLRDSKETQYF	TGCGCCAGCAGCCTTCGGGACAGTAAAGAGACCCAGTACTTC
.	TRBV25-1	.	TRBJ2-7	CASSESRPYGQYF	TGTGCCAGCAGTGAATCTCGGCCCTACGGGCAGTACTTC
.	TRBV10-3	.	TRBJ1-3	CATRGSGNTIYF	TGTGCCACTCGGGGGTCTGGAAACACCATATATTTT
TRBD1	TRBV19	.	TRBJ2-7	CASSMGTGGTYEQYF	TGTGCCAGTAGTATGGGGACAGGGGGTACCTACGAGCAGTACTTC
TRBD1	TRBV28	.	TRBJ2-5	CASSLGGRGETQYF	TGTGCCAGCAGTTTAGGGGGCAGGGGGGAGACCCAGTACTTC
TRBD1	TRBV28	.	TRBJ1-5	CASSLFYRGNSNQPQHF	TGTGCCAGCAGTCTCTTTTACAGGGGGAATAGCAATCAGCCCCAGCATTTT
.	TRBV5-4	.	TRBJ1-1	CASSSPSGSPEAFF	TGTGCCAGCAGCTCTCCGTCAGGTTCCCCTGAAGCTTTCTTT
TRBD2	TRBV28	.	TRBJ2-3	CASSLYKTSASTDTQYF	TGTGCCAGCAGTTTATACAAGACTAGCGCGAGCACAGATACGCAGTATTTT
.	TRBV29-1	.	TRBJ1-3	CSVVGSSGNTIYF	TGCAGCGTGGTTGGCAGCTCTGGAAACACCATATATTTT
.	TRBV30	.	TRBJ1-2	CAWSVLTENYGYTF	TGTGCCTGGAGTGTTTTAACCGAAAACTATGGCTACACCTTC
.	TRBV18	.	TRBJ2-2	CASSPQSGANTGELFF	TGTGCCAGCTCACCACAATCAGGGGCGAACACCGGGGAGCTGTTTTTT
.	TRBV7-2	once	TRBJ1-5	CASSPYRVGVPQHF	TGTGCCAGCAGCCCATACCGGGTTGGGGTTCCCCAGCATTTT
TRBD1	TRBV19	.	TRBJ2-7	CASSTNRGPYEQYF	TGTGCCAGTAGTACAAACAGGGGACCCTACGAGCAGTACTTC
.	TRBV29-1	few	TRBJ2-5	CSVEENIQETQYF	TGCAGCGTTGAAGAGAATATCCAAGAGACCCAGTACTTC
.	TRBV6-6	.	TRBJ2-5	CASSTGTSGTQYF	TGTGCCAGCAGTACTGGGACCTCAGGGACCCAGTACTTC
TRBD1	TRBV10-3	.	TRBJ1-1	CATGQISQNTEAFF	TGTGCCACGGGACAGATCTCCCAGAACACTGAAGCTTTCTTT
.	TRBV18	few	TRBJ1-2	CASSPTGARGYTF	TGTGCCAGCTCACCAACTGGGGCGCGCGGCTACACCTTC